Listed here is a single TCR beta chain. Method: immunoSEQ multiplex PCR; TCRdb's copy keeps in-frame clones and lacks some. This sample carries approximately 730,000 clones, 70% to 90% of them seen once, and the ten largest clones take roughly 0.01%. This CDR3 is built from 15 residues. Germline V CDR1 and CDR2: MNHEY, SMNVEV (reference sequence). V was shortened by 6 bases and J by 0 bases, with 12 bases between the two germline ends. The sample comes from a study of shared T cell receptors in the human thymus. These same data were also listed under a study on human thymus T cells. That investigation notes: Corrective surgery for congenital heart defects was being performed on the healthy Finnish infants who served as donors. Apparent skewing of V and J gene usage characterized both thymic and blood repertoires.

Sequences were obtained from thymocytes. This receptor was obtained from a girl in the first two years of life with a congenital heart defect. The V gene is TRBV27, the J gene TRBJ1-5; possibly TRBD1 for D (6 bases). This chain's CDR3 is CASRLADSSNQPQHF. The CDR3 nucleotides are TGTGCCAGCAGGCTAGCGGACAGTAGCAATCAGCCCCAGCATTTT.